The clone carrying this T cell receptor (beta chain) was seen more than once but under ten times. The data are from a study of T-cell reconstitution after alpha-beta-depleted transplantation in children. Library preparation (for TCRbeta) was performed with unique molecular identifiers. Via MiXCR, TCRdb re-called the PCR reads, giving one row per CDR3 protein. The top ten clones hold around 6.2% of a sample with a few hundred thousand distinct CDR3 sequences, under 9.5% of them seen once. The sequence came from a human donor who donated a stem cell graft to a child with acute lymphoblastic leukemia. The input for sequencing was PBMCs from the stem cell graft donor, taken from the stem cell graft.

The CDR3 spells CASSFTGALNYGYTF. CDR3 nucleotides: TGCGCCAGCAGCTTTACAGGGGCCCTTAACTATGGCTACACCTTC. V and J are TRBV5-1 and TRBJ1-2; 7 bases agree with TRBD1. The CDR3 runs 15 residues. Per germline, CDR1 SGHRS and CDR2 YFSETQ. V lost 2 bases, J lost 1 base, and 5 bases stayed unmatched.